This T cell receptor beta chain was captured in a study of blood T cell repertoires in COVID-19. Overall study: Collection of acute and convalescent COVID-19 samples took place in the United States, Italy and Spain. In each case, the material was cDNA or gDNA derived from T cells, B-cell-depleted T cells, or PBMCs.

Per the authors' pipeline: Amplification of reference gene primers was used by the study to estimate nucleated cell counts. TCRdb's copy holds only in-frame clones and misses some; the assay was immunoSEQ multiplex PCR. The D gene and trimming were derived from the DNA, and the V and J assignments and clone size from that table. The table has 95,000 to 100,000 clones, under 90% seen once. This clone was observed once. CDR1 is SGHDT and CDR2 is YYEEEE in the germline V gene. The length of the CDR3 is 15 residues. The V end lost 2 bases, the J end lost 0 bases, and 8 bases lay between the germline ends.

This receptor was obtained from a human donor in a cohort sampled during active COVID-19. Sequenced sample: peripheral blood. The gene calls are TRBV5-6 and TRBJ1-4; D is undetermined. CDR3 DNA sequence: TGTGCCAGCAGCTTTCGGAGGGCAACTAATGAAAAACTGTTTTTT. It specifies CASSFRRATNEKLFF.